This paragraph reports one T cell receptor (beta chain). Its antigen is currently unknown. The CDR3 extends over 15 amino acids. Germline loops: CDR1 SGHAT, CDR2 FQNNGV. V was pared by 7 bases and J by 4 bases, with 10 bases of the junction left unmatched. This sample was taken from a study of cytomegalovirus exposure and HLA in healthy donors. Study-level background: An analysis done earlier identified 100 million to 140 million unique TCR beta sequences from around 180 million T cells.

Though probably carrying unrecorded immune exposures, donors were nominally healthy at sampling. General study results and limits: Later analysis showed TCR association rates varying by HLA locus, highest for DRB1 and lowest for HLA-C. Later work associated around 18,000 TCR beta sequences with HLA alleles at 0.05 false discovery rate.

Primers: 60 Vbeta forward and 13 Jbeta reverse. Clones were sequenced by immunoSEQ multiplex PCR, and TCRdb holds only the in-frame ones, with some missing. The sample has over 150,000 clones; approximately 80% are singletons. The sample comprised PBMCs. The TCR sequence derives from a man aged 35-49 years in good health and CMV-seronegative. This chain links TRBV11-2 with TRBJ2-3, with 8 bases fitting TRBD2. The CDR3 bases are TGTGCCAGCACTCTGGGGGCGGGGGGCTCAGATACGCAGTATTTT. Protein: CASTLGAGGSDTQYF.